The present TCR beta chain was sequenced within a study of Ad26.COV2.S vaccination and SARS-CoV-2 variants. General observations from the study: Responses of spike-specific T cells (both CD8+ and CD4+) reportedly showed substantial breadth after vaccination.

As to this clone: Its antigen is undetermined.

V lost 5 bases, J lost 5 bases, and 31 bases lay in between. The CDR3 is 19 residues long. Germline loops: CDR1 SGHVS, CDR2 FNYEAQ. The repertoire was sequenced with immunoSEQ multiplex PCR; TCRdb's copy has only in-frame clones and lacks some. The data contain over 110,000 clones, more than 80% of them singletons. The TCR was taken from a human donor who had recovered from COVID-19. The chain combines TRBV7-6 with TRBJ2-7; D is possibly TRBD1 (6 bases). The sequencing here drew on peripheral blood, taken after recovery from COVID-19. CDR3 nucleotides: TGTGCCAGCAGCCCGGGTCTCGGATCAATGGGGGCGCAGGTGGACGAGCAGTACTTC. Translation gives CASSPGLGSMGAQVDEQYF.